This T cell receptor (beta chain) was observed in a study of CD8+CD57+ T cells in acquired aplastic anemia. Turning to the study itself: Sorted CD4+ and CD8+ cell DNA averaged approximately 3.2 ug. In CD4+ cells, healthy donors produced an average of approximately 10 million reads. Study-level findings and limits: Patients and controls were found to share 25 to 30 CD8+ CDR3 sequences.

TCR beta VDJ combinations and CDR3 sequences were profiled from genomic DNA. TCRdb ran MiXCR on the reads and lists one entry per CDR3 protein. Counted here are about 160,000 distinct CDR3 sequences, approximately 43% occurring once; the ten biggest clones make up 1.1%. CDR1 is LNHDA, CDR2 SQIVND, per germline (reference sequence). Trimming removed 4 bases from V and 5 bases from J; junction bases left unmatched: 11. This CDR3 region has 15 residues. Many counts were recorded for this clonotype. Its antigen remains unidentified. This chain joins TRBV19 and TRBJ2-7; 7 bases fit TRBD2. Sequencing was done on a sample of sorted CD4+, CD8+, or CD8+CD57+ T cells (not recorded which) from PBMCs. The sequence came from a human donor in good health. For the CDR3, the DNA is TGTGCCAGTAGTAGCGCCGGGACTACCAAGAACGAGCAGTACTTC. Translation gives CASSSAGTTKNEQYF.